This TCR beta chain was recovered during a study of blood T cell repertoires in COVID-19. Study at large: PBMCs, B-cell-depleted T cells, or T cells were the source of the cDNA or gDNA that made up the material.

Seattle participants joined during active infection and were tracked over time. V trimming: 2 bases; J trimming: 3 bases; junction bases outside the gene matches: 7. There are 16 residues in the CDR3. The authors' processing: The assay estimated nucleated cells by amplifying reference gene primers. Using immunoSEQ multiplex PCR, the repertoire was profiled, and TCRdb retains in-frame clones only, with some absent. V, J and clone size are taken as reported in that table, and D and trimming were inferred from the DNA itself. The sample holds 150,000 to 170,000 clones, roughly 84% seen once. This chain links TRBV6-7 with TRBJ1-3; 7 nucleotides match TRBD1. TRBV6-7 is assigned to the ORF class and has an uncertain function. The sequencing input was peripheral blood. The sequence was obtained from a man in his sixties with COVID-19, enrolled during active disease. CDR3 sequence reads: CASSYPTGRYGNTIYF. The CDR3 DNA is TGTGCCAGCAGTTACCCGACAGGGAGATATGGAAACACCATATATTTT.